This record covers a single TCR beta chain. Its antigen is unidentified. V shed 0 bases and J shed 1 base, with 6 bases lying between them. Germline lookup yields CDR1 KGHSH and CDR2 LQKENI. This CDR3 has 14 amino acids. The PCR was carried out with 60 Vbeta primers and 13 Jbeta primers. Method: immunoSEQ multiplex PCR; TCRdb's copy keeps in-frame clones and lacks some. Of 200,000 to 250,000 clones listed, 70% to 80% are singletons. This sample was taken from a study of cytomegalovirus exposure and HLA in healthy donors. The study, taken as a whole, reports: An analysis that was carried out later associated 16,951 TCR beta sequences with HLA alleles at 0.05 false discovery rate.

The J gene is TRBJ2-5, the V gene TRBV18; no definite D call. The TCR comes from a woman between 55 and 75 years old in good health and CMV-seropositive. Material: PBMCs. The CDR3 region is CASSPPNTQETQYF. Here the CDR3 DNA reads TGTGCCAGCTCACCACCCAACACCCAAGAGACCCAGTACTTC.